This entry lists 5 T cell receptor beta chains sequenced from one sample in a study of blood T cell repertoires in COVID-19. The assay was immunoSEQ multiplex PCR, and TCRdb's table has in-frame clones only and misses some. Seen here are some 100,000 clones, roughly 84% observed once, and the top ten hold over 10%. Material for sequencing was peripheral blood. These receptors originate from a human donor in a cohort sampled during active COVID-19.

This chain uses TRBV12-3 or TRBV12-4 with TRBJ2-7; D perhaps matches TRBD2 (5 bases). The CDR3 has 11 amino acids. V lost 4 bases and J lost 10, with 11 bases in between. The CDR3 region is CASSSRGIQYF. The CDR3 DNA follows: TGTGCCAGCAGTTCCCGGGGTATCCAGTACTTC.

J is TRBJ1-1 and V is TRBV6-6; the D gene is possibly TRBD1 (5 bases). This CDR3 has 15 residues. V lost 2 bases to trimming and J lost 6 bases, with 16 bases between them. The germline V gene encodes CDR1 MNHNY and CDR2 SVGAGI (reference sequence). The CDR3 is CASSYLWGRGAEAFF. The CDR3, as DNA: TGTGCCAGCAGTTACCTGTGGGGGAGGGGTGCTGAAGCTTTCTTT.

This chain joins TRBV5-5 and TRBJ1-2, with a weak D call TRBD1 (5 bases). The CDR3 extends over 15 amino acids. Germline loops: CDR1 SGHKS, CDR2 YYEKEE (reference sequence). Trimming left V 1 base short and J 4 bases short, with 14 bases between. In DNA, the CDR3 is TGTGCCAGCAGCTTGTACGGGACTATTCCCTATGGCTACACCTTC. The encoded protein is CASSLYGTIPYGYTF.

The sample holds a few counts of this clone. The genes are TRBV30 and TRBJ1-2; perhaps TRBD1 as D (5 bases). V was clipped by 0 bases and J by 4 bases, with 12 bases between them. This CDR3 is built from 14 residues. Germline-derived CDR1 and CDR2 are GTSNPN and SVGIG (reference sequence). The CDR3 reads CAWSVRVQAYGYTF. For the CDR3, the DNA is TGTGCCTGGAGTGTACGAGTACAGGCCTATGGCTACACCTTC.

V is TRBV6-5 and J is TRBJ2-2; tentative D call: TRBD2 (6 bases). The CDR3 covers 14 residues. Germline V lookup: CDR1 MNHEY, CDR2 SVGAGI. With 7 bases removed from V and 4 bases from J, the gap between germline ends came to 13 bases. The CDR3 DNA reads as TGTGCCAGCAACCCTGGAGGGCTCACCGGGGAGCTGTTTTTT. Amino acids: CASNPGGLTGELFF.